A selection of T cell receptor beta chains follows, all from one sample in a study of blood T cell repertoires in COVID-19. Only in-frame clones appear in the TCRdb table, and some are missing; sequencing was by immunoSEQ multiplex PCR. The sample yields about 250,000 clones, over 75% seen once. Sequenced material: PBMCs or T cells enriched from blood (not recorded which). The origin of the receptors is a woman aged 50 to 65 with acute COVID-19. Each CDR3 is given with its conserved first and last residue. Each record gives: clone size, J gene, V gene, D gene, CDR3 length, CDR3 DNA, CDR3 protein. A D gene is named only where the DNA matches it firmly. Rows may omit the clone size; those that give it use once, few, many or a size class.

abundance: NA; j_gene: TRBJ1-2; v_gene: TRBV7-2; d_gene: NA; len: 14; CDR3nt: TGTGCCAGCGTCCCCCCTCACATCAAATCAGGCTACACCTTC; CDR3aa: CASVPPHIKSGYTF
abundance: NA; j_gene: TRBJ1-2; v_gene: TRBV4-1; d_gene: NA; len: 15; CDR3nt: TGCGCCAGCAGCCAGGGACATCTAGCTAACTATGGCTACACCTTC; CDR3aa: CASSQGHLANYGYTF
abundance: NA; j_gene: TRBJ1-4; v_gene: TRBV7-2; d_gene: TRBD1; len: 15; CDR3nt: TGTGCCAGCAGCTCTAGCCAGGGGGCGGGTGAAAAACTGTTTTTT; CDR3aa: CASSSSQGAGEKLFF
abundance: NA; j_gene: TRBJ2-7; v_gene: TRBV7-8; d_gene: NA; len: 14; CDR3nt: TGTGCCAGCAGCTTATCCGAGCAAAACTACGAGCAGTACTTC; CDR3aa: CASSLSEQNYEQYF
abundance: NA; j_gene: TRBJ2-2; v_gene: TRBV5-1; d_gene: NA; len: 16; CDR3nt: TGCGCCAGCAGCTTGGATCCGGGGGTGAACACCGGGGAGCTGTTTTTT; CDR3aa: CASSLDPGVNTGELFF
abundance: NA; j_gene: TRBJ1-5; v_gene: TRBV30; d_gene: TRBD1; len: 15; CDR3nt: TGTGCCTGGAGTGTACAGGGACAGAAAAATCAGCCCCAGCATTTT; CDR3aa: CAWSVQGQKNQPQHF
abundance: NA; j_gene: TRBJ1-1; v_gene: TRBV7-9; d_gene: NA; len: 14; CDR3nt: TGTGCCAGCAGCCCGGGTCGGGGGGGCACTGAAGCTTTCTTT; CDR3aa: CASSPGRGGTEAFF
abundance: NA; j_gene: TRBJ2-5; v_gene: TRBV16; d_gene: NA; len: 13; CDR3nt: TGTGCCAGCAGCCAATGGCAGGGGGAGACCCAGTACTTC; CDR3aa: CASSQWQGETQYF
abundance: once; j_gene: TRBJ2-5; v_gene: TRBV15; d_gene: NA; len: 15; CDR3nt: TGTGCCACCAGCAGAGATAGAGAAGCGGTGGAGACCCAGTACTTC; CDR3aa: CATSRDREAVETQYF
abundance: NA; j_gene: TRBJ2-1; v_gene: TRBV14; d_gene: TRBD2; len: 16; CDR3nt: TGTGCCAGCAGCCGAATAGGCGGGGGCTCCTACAATGAGCAGTTCTTC; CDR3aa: CASSRIGGGSYNEQFF
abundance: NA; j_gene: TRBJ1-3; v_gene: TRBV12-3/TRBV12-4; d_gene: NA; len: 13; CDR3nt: TGTGCCAGTCAAAAAGACTATGGAAACACCATATATTTT; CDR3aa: CASQKDYGNTIYF
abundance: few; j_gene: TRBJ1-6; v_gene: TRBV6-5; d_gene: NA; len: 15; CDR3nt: TGTGCCAGCAGAGTGGGGGGGGGAAATAATTCACCCCTCCACTTT; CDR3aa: CASRVGGGNNSPLHF
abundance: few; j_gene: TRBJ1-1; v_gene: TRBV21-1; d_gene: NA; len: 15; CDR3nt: TGTGCCAGCAGCAAAGTCGACAGGGGGAACACTGAAGCTTTCTTT; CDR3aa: CASSKVDRGNTEAFF
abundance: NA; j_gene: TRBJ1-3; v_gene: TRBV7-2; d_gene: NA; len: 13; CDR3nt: TGTGCCAGCAGCCGAGAAGGGAGAGACACCATATATTTT; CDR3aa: CASSREGRDTIYF
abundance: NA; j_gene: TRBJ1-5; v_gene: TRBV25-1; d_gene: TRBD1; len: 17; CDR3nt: TGTGCCAGCAGTGAGTCCCAGGGGGACAGGGGGAATCAGCCCCAGCATTTT; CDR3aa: CASSESQGDRGNQPQHF
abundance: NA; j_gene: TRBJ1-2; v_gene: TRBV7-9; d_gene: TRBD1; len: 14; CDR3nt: TGTGCCAGCAGCTTTGGTTTGACAGGGAATGGCTACACCTTC; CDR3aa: CASSFGLTGNGYTF
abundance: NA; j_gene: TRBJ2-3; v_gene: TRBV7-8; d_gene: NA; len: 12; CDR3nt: TGTGCCAGCAGCCCCGCACTAGCCTATCAGGATTTT; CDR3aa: CASSPALAYQDF
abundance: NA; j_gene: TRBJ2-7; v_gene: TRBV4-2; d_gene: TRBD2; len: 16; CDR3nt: TGTGCCAGCAGCCAAGAAGAGGCGGGGGGGATCTACGAGCAGTACTTC; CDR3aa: CASSQEEAGGIYEQYF
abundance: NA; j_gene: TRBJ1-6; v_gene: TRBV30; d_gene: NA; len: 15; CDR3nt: TGTGCCTGGAGTGTTGTGAGCTCCTATAATTCACCCCTCCACTTT; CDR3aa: CAWSVVSSYNSPLHF
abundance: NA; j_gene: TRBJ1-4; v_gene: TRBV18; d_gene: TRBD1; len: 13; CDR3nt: TGTGCCAGCTCACCGACAGGGTATGAAAAACTGTTTTTT; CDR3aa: CASSPTGYEKLFF
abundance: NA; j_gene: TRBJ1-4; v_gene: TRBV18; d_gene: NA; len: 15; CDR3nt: TGTGCCAGCCAATTACGCGCGGGAACTAATGAAAAACTGTTTTTT; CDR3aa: CASQLRAGTNEKLFF
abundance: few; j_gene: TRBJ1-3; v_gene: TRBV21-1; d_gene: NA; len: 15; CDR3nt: TGTGCCAGCACCAAAGGTTGGGAGGCCGGAAACACCATATATTTT; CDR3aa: CASTKGWEAGNTIYF
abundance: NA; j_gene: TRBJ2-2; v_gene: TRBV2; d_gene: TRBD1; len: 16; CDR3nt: TGTGCCAGCAGCCCTCGTCGGACAGGGAACACCGGGGAGCTGTTTTTT; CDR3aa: CASSPRRTGNTGELFF
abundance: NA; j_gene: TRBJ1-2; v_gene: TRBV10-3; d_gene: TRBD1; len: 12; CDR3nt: TGTGCCATCATGGCAGGGGGCTTTGGCTACACCTTC; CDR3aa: CAIMAGGFGYTF
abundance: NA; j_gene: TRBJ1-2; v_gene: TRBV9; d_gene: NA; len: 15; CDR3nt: TGTGCCAGCAGCGCTCAACAGGGAGCTAACTATGGCTACACCTTC; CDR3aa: CASSAQQGANYGYTF
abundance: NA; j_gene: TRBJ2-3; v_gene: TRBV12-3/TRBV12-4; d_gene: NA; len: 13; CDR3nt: TGTGCCAGCAGGACTCCTAGCACAGATACGCAGTATTTT; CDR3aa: CASRTPSTDTQYF
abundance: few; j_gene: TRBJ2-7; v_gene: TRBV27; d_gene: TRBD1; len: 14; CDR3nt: TGTGCCAGCAGGGACCCGGGACAGAGCTACGAGCAGTACTTC; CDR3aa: CASRDPGQSYEQYF
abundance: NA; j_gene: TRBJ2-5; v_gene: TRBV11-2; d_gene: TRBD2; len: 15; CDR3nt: TGTGCCAGCAGCTTCCGCGGGGGGGCCGGGGAGACCCAGTACTTC; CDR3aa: CASSFRGGAGETQYF
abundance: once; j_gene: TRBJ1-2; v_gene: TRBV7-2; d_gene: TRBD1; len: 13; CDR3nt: TGTGCCAGCAGCTCGGGACAGGGAGACGGCTACACCTTC; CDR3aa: CASSSGQGDGYTF
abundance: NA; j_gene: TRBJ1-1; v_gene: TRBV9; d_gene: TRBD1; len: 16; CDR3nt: TGTGCCAGCAGCGGCCAGGGGGGCGGGTTGCACACTGAAGCTTTCTTT; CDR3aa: CASSGQGGGLHTEAFF
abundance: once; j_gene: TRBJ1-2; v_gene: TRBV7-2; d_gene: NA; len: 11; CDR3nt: TGTGCCAGCGAACAGAACTATGGCTACACCTTC; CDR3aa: CASEQNYGYTF